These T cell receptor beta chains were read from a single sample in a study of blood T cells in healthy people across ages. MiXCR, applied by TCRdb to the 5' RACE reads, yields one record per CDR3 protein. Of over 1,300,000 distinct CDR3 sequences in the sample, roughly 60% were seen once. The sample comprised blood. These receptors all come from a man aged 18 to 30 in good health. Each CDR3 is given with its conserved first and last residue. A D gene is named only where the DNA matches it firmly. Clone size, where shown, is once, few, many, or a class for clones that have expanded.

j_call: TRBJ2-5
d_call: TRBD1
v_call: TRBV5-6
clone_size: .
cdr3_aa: CASSLVRGRGTQYF
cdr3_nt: TGTGCCAGCAGCTTGGTCAGGGGGCGGGGGACCCAGTACTTC

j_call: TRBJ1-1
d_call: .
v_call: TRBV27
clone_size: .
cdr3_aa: CASSLFPLPPSNTEAFF
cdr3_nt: TGTGCCAGCAGTTTATTCCCCCTTCCCCCTTCAAACACTGAAGCTTTCTTT

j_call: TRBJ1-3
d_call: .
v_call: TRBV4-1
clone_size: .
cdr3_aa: CASAPFSGNTIYF
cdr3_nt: TGCGCCAGCGCACCCTTCTCTGGAAACACCATATATTTT

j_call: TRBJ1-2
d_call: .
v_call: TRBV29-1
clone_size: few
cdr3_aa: CSVNEWSYGYTF
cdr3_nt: TGCAGCGTTAACGAGTGGAGCTATGGCTACACCTTC

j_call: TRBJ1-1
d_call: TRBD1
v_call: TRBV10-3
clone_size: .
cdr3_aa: CAISEPRDRGSDTEAFF
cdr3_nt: TGTGCCATCAGTGAGCCCCGGGACAGGGGTTCAGACACTGAAGCTTTCTTT

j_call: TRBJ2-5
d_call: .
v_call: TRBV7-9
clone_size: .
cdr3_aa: CASSQLYDRPRTQYF
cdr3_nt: TGTGCCAGCAGCCAGCTATACGACAGGCCCCGGACCCAGTACTTC

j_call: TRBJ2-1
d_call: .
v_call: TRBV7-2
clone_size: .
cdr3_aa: CASSLAGGVAALGQFF
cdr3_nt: TGTGCCAGCAGCTTAGCAGGCGGGGTAGCGGCACTCGGGCAGTTCTTC

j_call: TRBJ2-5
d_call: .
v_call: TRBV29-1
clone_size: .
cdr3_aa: CSRTGGPEGETQYF
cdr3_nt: TGCAGCCGAACCGGGGGCCCCGAGGGAGAGACCCAGTACTTC

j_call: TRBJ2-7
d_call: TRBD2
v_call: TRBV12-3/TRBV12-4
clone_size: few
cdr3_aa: CASSLRDYRGEQYF
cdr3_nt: TGTGCCAGCAGTCTCCGGGACTATAGGGGCGAGCAGTACTTC

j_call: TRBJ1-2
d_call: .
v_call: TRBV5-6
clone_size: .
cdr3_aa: CASSGGDNGYTF
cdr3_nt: TGTGCCAGCAGCGGGGGGGACAATGGCTACACCTTC

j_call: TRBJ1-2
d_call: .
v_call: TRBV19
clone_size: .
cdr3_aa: CASGSVRYGYTF
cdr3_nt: TGTGCCAGTGGGTCCGTTCGCTATGGCTACACCTTC

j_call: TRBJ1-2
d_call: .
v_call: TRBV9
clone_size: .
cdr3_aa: CASSVAPGVLPNYGYTF
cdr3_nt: TGTGCCAGCAGCGTAGCCCCCGGGGTTTTACCTAACTATGGCTACACCTTC

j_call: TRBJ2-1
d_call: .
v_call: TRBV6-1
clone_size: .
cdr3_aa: CASRDRPNEQFF
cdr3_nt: TGTGCCAGCCGCGACCGCCCCAATGAGCAGTTCTTC

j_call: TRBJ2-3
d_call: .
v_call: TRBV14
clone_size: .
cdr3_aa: CASSALVGSRTDTQYF
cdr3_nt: TGTGCCAGCAGCGCCCTGGTGGGTTCTCGCACAGATACGCAGTATTTT

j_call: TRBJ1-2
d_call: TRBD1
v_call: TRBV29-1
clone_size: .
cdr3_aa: CSVEGKGQEYGYTF
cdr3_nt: TGCAGCGTTGAAGGGAAGGGACAGGAGTATGGCTACACCTTC

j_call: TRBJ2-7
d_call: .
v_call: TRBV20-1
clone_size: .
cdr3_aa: CSATYGSYEQYF
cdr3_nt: TGCAGTGCTACCTACGGCTCCTACGAGCAGTACTTC

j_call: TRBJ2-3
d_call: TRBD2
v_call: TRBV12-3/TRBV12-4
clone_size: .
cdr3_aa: CASRNSGGSGDMQYF
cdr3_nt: TGTGCCAGCAGAAATAGCGGGGGGAGTGGAGATATGCAGTATTTT

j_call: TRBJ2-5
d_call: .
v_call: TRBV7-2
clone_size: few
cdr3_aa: CASSSWAYLETQYF
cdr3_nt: TGTGCCAGCAGCTCTTGGGCATACCTAGAGACCCAGTACTTC

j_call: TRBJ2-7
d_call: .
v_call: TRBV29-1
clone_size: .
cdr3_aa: CSVGQGQSYEQYF
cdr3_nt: TGCAGCGTTGGGCAAGGACAGTCCTACGAGCAGTACTTC

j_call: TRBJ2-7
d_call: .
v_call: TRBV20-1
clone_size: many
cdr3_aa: CSAQRRPEPYEQYF
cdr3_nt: TGCAGTGCTCAACGGAGACCCGAACCCTACGAGCAGTACTTC

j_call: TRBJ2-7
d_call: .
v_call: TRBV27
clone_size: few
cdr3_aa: CASSSSGTYEQYF
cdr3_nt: TGTGCCAGCTCCTCATCGGGAACCTACGAGCAGTACTTC

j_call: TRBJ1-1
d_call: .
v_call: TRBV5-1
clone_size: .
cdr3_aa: CASSLASDMNTEAFF
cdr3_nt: TGCGCCAGCAGCTTGGCCTCGGACATGAACACTGAAGCTTTCTTT

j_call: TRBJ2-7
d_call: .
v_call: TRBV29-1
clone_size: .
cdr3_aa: CSVAPWPVSYEQYF
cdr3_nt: TGCAGCGTGGCCCCCTGGCCTGTCTCCTACGAGCAGTACTTC

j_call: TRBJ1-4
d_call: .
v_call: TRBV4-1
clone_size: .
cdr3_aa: CASKRVGEKRFF
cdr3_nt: TGCGCCAGCAAGAGGGTTGGGGAAAAACGGTTTTTT

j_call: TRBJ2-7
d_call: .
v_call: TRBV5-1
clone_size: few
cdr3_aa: CASSLGFIQVLYEQYF
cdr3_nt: TGCGCCAGCAGCTTGGGATTCATCCAGGTGTTATACGAGCAGTACTTC

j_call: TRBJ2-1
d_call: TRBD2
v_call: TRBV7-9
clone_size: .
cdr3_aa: CASSFVASGYNEQFF
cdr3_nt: TGTGCCAGCAGCTTCGTAGCTAGCGGCTACAATGAGCAGTTCTTC

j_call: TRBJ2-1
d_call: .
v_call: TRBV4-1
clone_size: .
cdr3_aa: CASSQGGASDEQFF
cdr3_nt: TGCGCCAGCAGCCAAGGAGGTGCGTCGGATGAGCAGTTCTTC

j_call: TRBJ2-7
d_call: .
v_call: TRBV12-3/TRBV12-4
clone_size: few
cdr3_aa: CASSLRDPYEQYF
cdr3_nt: TGTGCCAGCAGTTTGCGGGACCCCTACGAGCAGTACTTC